This T cell receptor beta chain was documented in a study of T cell changes during pregnancy in multiple sclerosis. Assay used: immunoSEQ multiplex PCR; TCRdb lists only in-frame clones, some missing. The top ten hold over 1.5% of the sample, which has roughly 40,000 clones, roughly 94% seen once. The TCR sequence derives from a female donor with multiple sclerosis, enrolled in a pregnancy study. The source material was peripheral blood, sampled in the third trimester of pregnancy.

The CDR3 DNA sequence: TGTGCCAGCAGTCCCGGGACTAAAGGAAACACCATATATTTT. Translation gives CASSPGTKGNTIYF. V usage is TRBV6-1 and J usage is TRBJ1-3; possible D gene TRBD1, 5 bases. V was shortened by 5 bases and J by 4 bases, with 12 bases between the two germline ends. CDR1 MNHNS and CDR2 SASEGT come from the germline V gene. This CDR3 contains 14 residues.